These 5 T cell receptor beta chains share one sample of origin, sequenced in a study of tumor-infiltrating lymphocytes in primary liver carcinoma. Without any cell sorting, about 20-31 mg of bulk tissue yielded co-extracted RNA and DNA. The authors made TCR beta cDNA from 500 ng total RNA with a constant-region primer. It was through three nested multiplex PCR rounds of slightly modified ARM-PCR that TCR beta libraries arose. TRBV1-TRBV30 forward primers paired with a C-beta reverse primer drove the first two PCR rounds, about 9 cycles each. TCRdb called the multiplex PCR reads again in MiXCR, with one record for every CDR3 protein. The data contain tens of thousands of distinct CDR3 sequences, 70% to 80% of them singletons. The specimen sequenced was liver tumor tissue from sampling region 4. Subset of the sample: tumor region T4, right-lateral pole. These receptors were taken from a man aged 40-49 years with primary liver carcinoma and hepatitis B virus infection.

As concerns this clonotype: This sequence may be a read error, since a much larger clone differs from it by one base. The V call is TRBV19, the J call TRBJ2-2, with D possibly called TRBD1 or TRBD2 (6 bases each). The CDR3 extends over 14 amino acids. CDR1 is LNHDA, CDR2 SQIVND, per germline (reference sequence). The CDR3 reads CDSRRGMSTGELFF. DNA of the CDR3: TGTGACAGTAGGAGGGGGATGTCCACCGGGGAGCTGTTTTTT. The full variable domain, with the rest looked up from reference TRBV19 and TRBJ2-2, is DGGITQSPKYLFRKEGQNVTLSCEQNLNHDAMYWYRQDPGQGLRLIYYSQIVNDFQKGDIAEGYSVSREKKESFPLTVTSAQKNPTAFYLCDSRRGMSTGELFFGEGSRLTVL.

As concerns this clonotype: One junction end does not reproduce the germline sequence, and a read error may be involved. This chain joins TRBV11-1 and TRBJ1-2, with 9 bases identical to TRBD1. Germline V gene sequence: CDR1 SGHAT, CDR2 FQDESV (reference sequence). The CDR3 length is 15 residues. The CDR3 sequence: CASSRDRGAYYGYTF. CDR3 in DNA: TGTGCCAGCAGTCGCGACAGGGGGGCGTACTATGGTTACACCTTC.

The V call is TRBV11-2, the J call TRBJ2-5, with a tentative D call TRBD2 (5 bases). CDR1 is SGHAT, CDR2 FQNNGV, per germline. The V and J ends lost 7 bases and 5 bases respectively, with 17 bases between them. This CDR3 comprises 14 residues. In nucleotides, the CDR3 is TGTGCCAGCATCAGCCCCGGGATGGGTGAGACCCAGTACTTC. This encodes CASISPGMGETQYF.

Turning to this clonotype: The junction shows a germline mismatch at one end, possibly a read error. This rearrangement joins TRBV4-3 to TRBJ2-6; D is undetermined. The CDR3 spans 16 residues. CDR1 LGHNA and CDR2 YSLEER come from the germline V gene. The CDR3 reads CASSQDADSRASVLTF. In nucleotides, the CDR3 is TGCGCCAGCAGCCAAGATGCCGACTCTAGGGCCAGCGTCCTGACTTTC.

Comment on this clonotype: The CDR3 ends on some other residue instead of the conserved phenylalanine or tryptophan, so this is likely a read error. The rearrangement uses TRBV5-1 and TRBJ2-5, with D possibly TRBD1 on 7 matching bases. The CDR3 has 13 amino acids. In germline, CDR1 is SGHRS, CDR2 YFSETQ. The CDR3 DNA reads TGCGCTAGCAGGGGGGCACTCCAAGAGACCCAGTACCTC. Translation gives CASRGALQETQYL.